This TCR beta chain was documented in a study of identical twins. Germline CDR1 SEHNR, CDR2 FQNEAQ (reference sequence). CDR3 size: 12 residues. The ends were cut back, 5 bases at V and 8 bases at J, with 9 bases in the middle. TCRdb re-called the 5' RACE reads with MiXCR, one entry per CDR3 protein. The sample includes some 270,000 distinct CDR3 sequences, around 8.3% seen only once; the top ten take around 3%. This clonotype was detected a few times. Its antigen is as yet unknown. The study's findings and limits: Those out-of-frame alpha sequences shared by twins showed an excess of low generation probability.

In addition, the sample was reused for a study of yellow fever vaccine responses in identical twins.

The TCR was taken from a woman younger than 35 in good health. The chain couples TRBV7-9 to TRBJ1-4; D is undetermined. Sequenced sample: CD8+ T cells sorted from blood. CDR3 in amino acids: CASSDGGEKLFF. CDR3 DNA sequence: TGTGCCAGCAGCGACGGAGGAGAAAAACTGTTTTTT. Variable domain in full (rest from reference TRBV7-9 and TRBJ1-4): DTGVSQNPRHKITKRGQNVTFRCDPISEHNRLYWYRQTLGQGPEFLTYFQNEAQLEKSRLLSDRFSAERPKGSFSTLEIQRTEQGDSAMYLCASSDGGEKLFFGSGTQLSVL.